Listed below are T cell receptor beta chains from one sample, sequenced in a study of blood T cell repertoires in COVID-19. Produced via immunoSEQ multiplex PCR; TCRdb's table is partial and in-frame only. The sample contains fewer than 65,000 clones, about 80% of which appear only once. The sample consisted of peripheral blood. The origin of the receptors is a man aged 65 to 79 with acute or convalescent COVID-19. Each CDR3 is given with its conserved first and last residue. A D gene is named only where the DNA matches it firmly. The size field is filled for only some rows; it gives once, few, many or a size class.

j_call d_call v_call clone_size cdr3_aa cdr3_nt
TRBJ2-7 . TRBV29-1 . CSVLPTTTANEQYF TGCAGCGTTCTGCCAACTACAACTGCTAACGAGCAGTACTTC
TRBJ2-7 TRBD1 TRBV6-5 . CASRGQGRYEQYF TGTGCCAGCAGGGGACAGGGGAGGTACGAGCAGTACTTC
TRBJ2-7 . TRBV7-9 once CASSLDPGQGSDEQYF TGTGCCAGCAGCTTAGATCCTGGCCAGGGTTCCGACGAGCAGTACTTC
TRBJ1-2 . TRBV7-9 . CASSLVRDYGYTF TGTGCCAGCAGCTTAGTCAGGGACTATGGCTACACCTTC
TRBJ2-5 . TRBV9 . CASSVLGGQETQYF TGTGCCAGCAGCGTACTAGGGGGCCAAGAGACCCAGTACTTC
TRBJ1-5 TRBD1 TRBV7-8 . CASSLATGRSNQPQHF TGTGCCAGCAGCTTAGCGACAGGGAGGAGCAATCAGCCCCAGCATTTT
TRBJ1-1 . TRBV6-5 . CASRETGRDTEAFF TGTGCCAGCAGGGAGACAGGTCGGGACACTGAAGCTTTCTTT
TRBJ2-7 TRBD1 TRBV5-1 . CASSLNTGEFYEQYF TGCGCCAGCAGCTTAAATACAGGGGAGTTCTACGAGCAGTACTTC
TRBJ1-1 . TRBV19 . CASSRGRGSEAFF TGTGCCAGTAGTCGGGGGAGGGGGTCCGAAGCTTTCTTT
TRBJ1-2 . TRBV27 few CASSPQGRGNGYTF TGTGCCAGCAGCCCACAGGGAAGAGGGAATGGCTACACCTTC
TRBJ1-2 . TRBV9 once CASSSPDSPHTSYGYTF TGTGCCAGCAGCTCCCCGGACAGTCCCCATACCTCCTATGGCTACACCTTC
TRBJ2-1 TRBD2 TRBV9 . CASSGSGRPPYNEQFF TGTGCCAGCAGCGGTAGCGGGAGGCCTCCCTACAATGAGCAGTTCTTC
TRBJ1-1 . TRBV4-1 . CASSQDSVYTEAFF TGCGCCAGCAGCCAAGATTCGGTTTACACTGAAGCTTTCTTT
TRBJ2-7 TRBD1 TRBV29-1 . CSVAETGQLREQYF TGCAGCGTTGCGGAGACAGGGCAGCTTAGGGAGCAGTACTTC
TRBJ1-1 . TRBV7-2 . CASSIQRGNTEAFF TGTGCCAGCAGCATTCAACGGGGGAACACTGAAGCTTTCTTT
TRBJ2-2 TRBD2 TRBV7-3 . CASSLGGRNTGELFF TGTGCCAGCAGCCTCGGGGGGAGGAACACCGGGGAGCTGTTTTTT
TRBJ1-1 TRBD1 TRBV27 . CASSRTGTNTEAFF TGTGCCAGCAGCCGGACAGGGACTAACACTGAAGCTTTCTTT
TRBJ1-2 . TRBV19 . CASSIIGSGDYGYTF TGTGCCAGTAGTATAATCGGGAGTGGGGACTATGGCTACACCTTC
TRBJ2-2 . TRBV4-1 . CASSQDRQYGELFF TGCGCCAGCAGCCAAGATCGACAGTACGGGGAGCTGTTTTTT
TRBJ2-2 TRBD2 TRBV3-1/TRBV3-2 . CASSLTAGGPTGELFF TGTGCCAGCAGCCTGACTGCGGGGGGGCCGACCGGGGAGCTGTTTTTT
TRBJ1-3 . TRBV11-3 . CASRPTGGSGNTIYF TGTGCCAGCAGACCTACCGGAGGCTCTGGAAACACCATATATTTT
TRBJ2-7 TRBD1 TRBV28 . CASSPPGTGFYEQYF TGTGCCAGCAGTCCCCCCGGGACAGGGTTCTACGAGCAGTACTTC
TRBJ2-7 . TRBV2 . CASSASNVAKQYF TGTGCCAGCAGTGCGTCGAATGTGGCAAAGCAGTACTTC
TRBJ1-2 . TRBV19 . CATKAPVGTNYGYTF TGTGCCACGAAAGCTCCGGTCGGGACTAACTATGGCTACACCTTC
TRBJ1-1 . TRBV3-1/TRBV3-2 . CASSPSSWEGVGTEAFF TGTGCCAGCAGCCCGAGTTCCTGGGAAGGGGTGGGCACTGAAGCTTTCTTT
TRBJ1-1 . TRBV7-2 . CASSSEGNTEAFF TGTGCCAGCAGCTCAGAGGGGAACACTGAAGCTTTCTTT
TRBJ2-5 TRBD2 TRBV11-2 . CASSLGTSGETQYF TGTGCCAGCAGCTTAGGAACTAGCGGGGAGACCCAGTACTTC
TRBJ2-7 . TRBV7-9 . CASSPTPYEQYF TGTGCCAGCAGCCCGACACCCTACGAGCAGTACTTC
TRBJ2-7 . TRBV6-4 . CASSYDSGYEQYF TGTGCCAGCAGTTACGACAGTGGCTACGAGCAGTACTTC